A selection of T cell receptor beta chains follows, all from one sample in a study of T cell repertoires in cytomegalovirus infection. TCRdb independently ran MiXCR on the reads; one entry per CDR3 protein. The profile covers about 230,000 distinct CDR3 sequences, with roughly 6.5% appearing a single time and around 6% taken by the ten largest. Sequenced: PBMCs. These receptors were collected from a human donor in good health (CMV status not recorded). Some clones in this sample may be carry-over from other donors' samples. The conserved cysteine and the conserved F or W are not part of the CDR3 here. The order of the fields is V gene, D gene, J gene, CDR3 protein. D genes are given only for firm matches.

TRBV6-1	-	TRBJ2-7	ASEGSRIYEQY
TRBV19	-	TRBJ2-7	ASTPWEGASEQY
TRBV20-1	-	TRBJ1-5	SATQGSNQPQH
TRBV7-9	TRBD2	TRBJ2-1	ASSQRGSSYNEQF
TRBV7-9	-	TRBJ1-2	ASSLSGSGYT
TRBV7-3	TRBD1	TRBJ2-3	ASSPQGGGQGWNTQY
TRBV20-1	-	TRBJ1-2	SAGLYDGYT
TRBV4-3	-	TRBJ1-6	ASSPSPGQGANSPLH
TRBV4-3	-	TRBJ2-3	ASSQDSGTDTQY
TRBV9	-	TRBJ2-3	ASSGLLSGSDTQY
TRBV28	-	TRBJ2-5	ASSNAGTQETQY
TRBV20-1	-	TRBJ1-3	SARDAGSSGNTIY
TRBV20-1	-	TRBJ1-2	SASGGGYT
TRBV19	TRBD1	TRBJ1-1	ASRSWGQAGTEAF
TRBV14	-	TRBJ2-3	ASSQDNTDTQY
TRBV12-3/TRBV12-4	TRBD2	TRBJ2-2	ASSLPRIGLAGELF
TRBV7-6	-	TRBJ1-2	ASSTVQVLYGYT
TRBV7-8	-	TRBJ2-5	ASSLVSSLQWETQY
TRBV3-1	TRBD1	TRBJ2-1	ASSQDLEVGQGFYNEQF
TRBV18	-	TRBJ2-4	ASSPPTGLAKNIQY
TRBV29-1	TRBD2	TRBJ2-1	SALTRLAGGREQF
TRBV7-2	-	TRBJ2-6	ASSLGRGSGANVLT
TRBV3-1	-	TRBJ2-1	ASSQDTEQF
TRBV29-1	-	TRBJ1-1	SVSTAMNTEAF
TRBV2	-	TRBJ2-3	ASRIDGYTDTQY
TRBV30	-	TRBJ1-1	AWRIRVNTEAF
TRBV29-1	TRBD1	TRBJ1-2	SVAGTGFGYT
TRBV7-6	-	TRBJ2-6	ASSPIARQSGANVLT
TRBV7-2	TRBD1	TRBJ1-4	ASSHGTGDEKLF
TRBV7-2	-	TRBJ2-1	ASNTYGGWSSYNEQF
TRBV2	TRBD2	TRBJ2-5	ASSGLAGKFETQY
TRBV19	TRBD1	TRBJ1-4	ASADRGPANEKLF
TRBV10-3	-	TRBJ1-3	AISGQLGAVNTIY
TRBV6-2/TRBV6-3	TRBD2	TRBJ2-7	ASSVPSSGDRYEQY
TRBV11-3	-	TRBJ2-3	ASSSRRTDTQY
TRBV10-3	-	TRBJ1-1	AISDTGRAF
TRBV14	-	TRBJ2-1	ASSQVRGTYNEQF
TRBV23-1	TRBD1	TRBJ1-4	ASSHPQGQSEKLF
TRBV18	-	TRBJ2-1	ASSPEGPYNEQF
TRBV20-1	TRBD1	TRBJ1-1	SAPRQGGAF
TRBV20-1	TRBD1	TRBJ2-7	SAPRTGYEQY
TRBV6-2/TRBV6-3	-	TRBJ2-1	ASSAGTPTYNEQF
TRBV7-2	TRBD2	TRBJ2-7	ASSLKRGAYYEQY
TRBV7-8	TRBD1	TRBJ1-1	ASSSTGQPNTEAF
TRBV6-1	TRBD1	TRBJ1-1	ASSADRGLNTEAF
TRBV2	-	TRBJ1-6	ASSGAYNSPLH
TRBV7-2	-	TRBJ1-1	ASSLSVNTEAF
TRBV5-1	TRBD2	TRBJ2-1	ASSLGGGAESNEQF
TRBV11-2	-	TRBJ1-6	ASSLDQGSSPLH